This record covers a single TCR beta chain. Its antigen remains unknown. Data came from immunoSEQ multiplex PCR; TCRdb stores just in-frame clones and leaves some out. This sample yields about 35,000 clones, of which 84% are seen a single time; approximately 1.8% belongs to the top ten. The source of the sample is a study of OX40 agonist ivuxolimab in advanced cancers. Overall study context: Hepatocellular carcinoma, melanoma, renal cell or head and neck cancer occurred in dose-escalation patients. Prior checkpoint blockade (anti-PD-1, anti-PD-L1 or anti-CTLA-4) was permitted; over 30% had it. Three patients, one with hepatocellular carcinoma and two with cutaneous melanoma, achieved partial responses.

Study results and caveats: At doses 0.1 to 3.0 mg/kg, CD4+ and CD8+ clones expanded.

Per germline, CDR1 SGHRS and CDR2 YFSETQ. V dropped 6 bases and J dropped 8 bases, with 18 bases sitting between them. This CDR3 spans 14 amino acids. The chain carries TRBV5-1 and TRBJ2-1; D gene ambiguous. The sequence came from an adult with an advanced solid tumor such as melanoma, head and neck, liver or kidney cancer. The source was CD4+ or CD8+ T cells sorted from blood, collected in a trial of the OX40 agonist ivuxolimab. CDR3 nucleotides: TGCGCCAGCAACTCCGGCTCAGGTTGGGATGAGCAGTTCTTC. Its translation: CASNSGSGWDEQFF.